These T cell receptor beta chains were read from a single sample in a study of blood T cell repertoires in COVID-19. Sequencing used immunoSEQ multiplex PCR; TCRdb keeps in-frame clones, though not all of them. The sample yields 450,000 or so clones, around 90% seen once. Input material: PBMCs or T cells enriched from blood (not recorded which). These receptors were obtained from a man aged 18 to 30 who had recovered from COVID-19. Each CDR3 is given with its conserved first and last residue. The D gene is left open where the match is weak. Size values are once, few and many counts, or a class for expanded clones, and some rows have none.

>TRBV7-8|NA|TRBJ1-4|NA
CASSIPRGKLTEKLFF
TGTGCCAGCAGCATCCCCAGGGGCAAGTTGACTGAAAAACTGTTTTTT
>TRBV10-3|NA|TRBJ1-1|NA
CASASNTEAFF
TGTGCCAGCGCGTCAAACACTGAAGCTTTCTTT
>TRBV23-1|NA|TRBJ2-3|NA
CASSQSTRGWDTDTQYF
TGCGCCAGCAGTCAATCGACCCGGGGTTGGGACACAGATACGCAGTATTTT
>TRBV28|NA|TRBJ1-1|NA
CASSPFGQPNTEAFF
TGTGCCAGCAGTCCCTTCGGACAGCCGAACACTGAAGCTTTCTTT
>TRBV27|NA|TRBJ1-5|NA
CASSGRFGGTHSNQPQHF
TGTGCCAGCAGCGGGAGGTTTGGAGGGACCCATAGCAATCAGCCCCAGCATTTT
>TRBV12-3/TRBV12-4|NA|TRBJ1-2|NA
CASSARRDYGYTF
TGTGCCAGCAGTGCGCGACGGGATTATGGCTACACCTTC
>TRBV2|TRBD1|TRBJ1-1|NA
CASSENTGGGYTEAFF
TGTGCCAGCAGTGAAAATACAGGGGGCGGTTACACTGAAGCTTTCTTT
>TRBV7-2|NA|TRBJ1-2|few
CASSSTGGYGYTF
TGTGCCAGCAGCTCTACAGGTGGCTATGGCTACACCTTC
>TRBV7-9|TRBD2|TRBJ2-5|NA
CASSPTSGQETQYF
TGTGCCAGCAGCCCGACTAGCGGCCAAGAGACCCAGTACTTC
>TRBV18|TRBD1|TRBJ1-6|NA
CASSPEGTAYSPLHF
TGTGCCAGCTCACCAGAGGGGACAGCCTATTCACCCCTCCACTTT
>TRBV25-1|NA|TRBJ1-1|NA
CASSEIGARDTEAFF
TGTGCCAGCAGTGAAATAGGGGCAAGGGACACTGAAGCTTTCTTT
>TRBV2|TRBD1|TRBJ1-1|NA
CASNYRDRNAEAFF
TGTGCCAGCAATTACCGGGACAGGAATGCTGAAGCTTTCTTT
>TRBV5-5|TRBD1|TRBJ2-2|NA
CASSIDRVPGELFF
TGTGCCAGCAGCATCGACAGGGTCCCCGGGGAGCTGTTTTTT
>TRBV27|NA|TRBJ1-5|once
CASSQPGLPQHF
TGTGCCAGCAGCCAACCCGGACTTCCCCAGCATTTT
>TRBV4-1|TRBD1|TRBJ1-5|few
CASSQPWDRLNQPQHF
TGCGCCAGCAGCCAACCCTGGGACAGACTAAATCAGCCCCAGCATTTT
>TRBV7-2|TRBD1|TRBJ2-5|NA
CASSYRRTGPNGTQYF
TGTGCCAGCAGCTACCGAAGGACAGGGCCCAACGGGACCCAGTACTTC
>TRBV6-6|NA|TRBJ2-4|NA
CASTPSPAKNIQYF
TGTGCCAGCACCCCGAGCCCAGCCAAAAACATTCAGTACTTC
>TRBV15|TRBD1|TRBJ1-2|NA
CATSRQDRGQFYGYTF
TGTGCCACCAGCAGACAAGACAGGGGGCAATTCTATGGCTACACCTTC
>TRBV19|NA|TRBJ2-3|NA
CASSTMEIVDTQYF
TGTGCCAGTAGTACTATGGAGATCGTGGATACGCAGTATTTT
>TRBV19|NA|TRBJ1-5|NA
CASSERQRYSNQPQHF
TGTGCCAGTAGCGAACGACAGAGATATAGCAATCAGCCCCAGCATTTT
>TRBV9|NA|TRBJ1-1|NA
CASSVSQATDTEAFF
TGTGCCAGCAGCGTATCCCAGGCGACGGACACTGAAGCTTTCTTT
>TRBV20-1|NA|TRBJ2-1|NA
CSAGRNEQFF
TGCAGTGCGGGGAGGAATGAGCAGTTCTTC
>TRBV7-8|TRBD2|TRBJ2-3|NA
CASSLTSYQTDTQYF
TGTGCCAGCAGCTTGACTAGCTACCAAACAGATACGCAGTATTTT
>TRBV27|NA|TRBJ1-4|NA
CASSPRRTNEKLFF
TGTGCCAGCAGTCCTCGCCGGACTAATGAAAAACTGTTTTTT
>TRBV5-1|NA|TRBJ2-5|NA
CASAAVTGQETQYF
TGCGCCAGCGCGGCGGTCACTGGCCAAGAGACCCAGTACTTC
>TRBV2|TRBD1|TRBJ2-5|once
CASRPTGGLQETQYF
TGTGCCAGCAGGCCCACAGGGGGACTCCAAGAGACCCAGTACTTC
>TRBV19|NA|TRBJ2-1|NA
CASSIAGSSYNEQFF
TGTGCCAGTAGTATCGCGGGAAGCTCCTACAATGAGCAGTTCTTC
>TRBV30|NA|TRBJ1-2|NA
CAYAGGDHYGYTF
TGTGCCTACGCGGGAGGCGATCACTATGGCTACACCTTC